Following are 26 T cell receptor beta chains from one sample sequenced in a study of T cell responses to AZD1222 COVID-19 vaccine. Clones were read by immunoSEQ multiplex PCR, and TCRdb kept only the in-frame ones, dropping some. The sample lists 160,000 or so clones, roughly 92% seen once, with 2% to 3% in the top ten. Here the sequenced sample was peripheral blood, taken on day 0 of AZD1222 vaccination. These receptors were collected from an adult in good health.

The chain has TRBV6-4 and TRBJ2-1, with D tentatively TRBD1 or TRBD2 (5 bases each). The CDR3 covers 16 residues. Looked up from germline, CDR1 is MRHNA and CDR2 is SNTAGT. Trimming took 0 bases from V and 5 from J, leaving 14 bases between them. CDR3 amino acids: CASSDSLGPRHNEQFF. CDR3 bases: TGTGCCAGCAGTGACTCATTGGGACCAAGGCACAATGAGCAGTTCTTC.

The CDR3 DNA sequence: TGTGCCAGCAGCTTGGTACAGGGGGATAATGAAAAACTGTTTTTT. Translated: CASSLVQGDNEKLFF. The rearrangement joins TRBV5-4 to TRBJ1-4, with 8 bases fitting TRBD1. The V gene's germline CDR1 is SGHNT and CDR2 YYREEE (reference sequence). The CDR3 is 15 residues long. With V trimmed by 0 bases and J by 4 bases, 2 bases remained unmatched.

V gene TRBV3-1 (or the pseudogene TRBV3-2) combines with J gene TRBJ2-5, with 11 bases matching TRBD1. Looked up from germline, CDR1 is LGHDT and CDR2 is YNNKEL (reference sequence). The trim removed 1 base at V and 6 bases at J, leaving 13 bases unmatched. The CDR3 contains 18 residues. The CDR3 nucleotides read TGTGCCAGCAGCCAAGTGGGCGTACGGACAGGGGGCCCAAAGACCCAGTACTTC. Its translation is CASSQVGVRTGGPKTQYF.

This clone was picked up one time. This sequence joins TRBV18 and TRBJ2-2; TRBD1 matches 7 bases. CDR1 is KGHSH, CDR2 LQKENI, per germline. CDR3 length equals 15 residues. The V gene end was trimmed by 1 base and the J gene end by 5 bases; junction bases not matched to a gene: 4. In DNA form, the CDR3 reads TGTGCCAGCTCACCACAGGGGGCGAGGACCGGGGAGCTGTTTTTT. It is translated as CASSPQGARTGELFF.

The gene calls are TRBV7-8 and TRBJ1-5; D is unresolved. The V end lost 1 base, the J end lost 0 bases, and 7 bases lay between the germline ends. This CDR3 has 15 residues. The germline V gene has CDR1 SGHVS and CDR2 FQNEAQ. The DNA for the CDR3 is TGTGCCAGCAGCTTAGGACATCATAGCAATCAGCCCCAGCATTTT. Its translation: CASSLGHHSNQPQHF. Filled out from reference TRBV7-8 and TRBJ1-5, the complete variable domain reads GAGVSQSPRYKVAKRGQDVALRCDPISGHVSLFWYQQALGQGPEFLTYFQNEAQLDKSGLPSDRFFAERPEGSVSTLKIQRTQQEDSAVYLCASSLGHHSNQPQHFGDGTRLSIL.

This clone has more than one count but fewer than ten. The V and J genes are TRBV10-1 and TRBJ2-7; D unresolved. Germline V CDR1 and CDR2: WNHNN, SYGVQD (reference sequence). Trimming removed 8 bases from V and 5 bases from J, with 16 bases in between. The CDR3 totals 13 residues. The CDR3 spells CASSVMKEHEQYF. CDR3 nucleotides: TGCGCCAGCTCCGTGATGAAGGAACACGAGCAGTACTTC.

The chain has TRBV2 and TRBJ2-5; 9 nucleotides line up with TRBD2. V lost 3 bases and J lost 6; bases outside the gene matches: 5. The CDR3 totals 14 residues. Germline V CDR1 and CDR2: SNHLY, FYNNEI. CDR3: CASSDHSGRKTQYF. In DNA, the CDR3 is TGTGCCAGCAGTGATCATAGCGGGAGAAAGACCCAGTACTTC. The whole variable domain, filled in from reference TRBV2 and TRBJ2-5, reads EPEVTQTPSHQVTQMGQEVILRCVPISNHLYFYWYRQILGQKVEFLVSFYNNEISEKSEIFDDQFSVERPDGSNFTLKIRSTKLEDSAMYFCASSDHSGRKTQYFGPGTRLLVL.

The rearrangement links TRBV18 to TRBJ1-2; 7 nucleotides align to TRBD1. Per the germline V gene, CDR1 is KGHSH and CDR2 is LQKENI. The CDR3 consists of 15 residues. Trimming took 2 bases from V and 6 from J; bases not matched to a gene: 9. The CDR3, as DNA: TGTGCCAGCTCACCAGGCACAGGGGTACAGGATGGCTACACCTTC. Translation gives CASSPGTGVQDGYTF.

The rearrangement uses TRBV11-2 and TRBJ2-1; D tentatively fits TRBD1 or TRBD2 (5 bases each). Germline V gene sequence: CDR1 SGHAT, CDR2 FQNNGV. The CDR3 contains 19 residues. V shed 0 bases and J shed 8 bases, with 26 bases lying between them. The CDR3 DNA follows: TGTGCCAGCAGCTTAGATCTTATTGGGGAGCGGAACAGGCGCCATGAGCAGTTCTTC. Amino acid sequence: CASSLDLIGERNRRHEQFF.

The chain uses TRBV7-2 and TRBJ2-7; the D is unclear. Germline CDR1 SGHTA, CDR2 FQGNSA. V was cut by 5 bases and J by 1 base, with 12 bases left in between. The CDR3 length is 14 residues. CDR3 region: CASSPSPPSYEQYF. For the CDR3, the DNA is TGTGCCAGCAGCCCCTCCCCCCCGTCCTACGAGCAGTACTTC.

The chain recombines TRBV5-1 with TRBJ2-7; possibly TRBD2 for D (6 bases). Between the trimmed V and J ends, which lost 2 bases and 7 bases, there was a span of 13 bases. CDR1 and CDR2 from the germline V gene are SGHRS and YFSETQ. CDR3 size: 13 residues. CDR3 amino acids: CASSFLGEEEQYF. The DNA for the CDR3 is TGCGCCAGCAGCTTTTTGGGGGAGGAAGAGCAGTACTTC.

The CDR3 protein is CASSPLGTTEAFF. The CDR3 DNA follows: TGTGCCAGCTCACCCCTAGGGACCACTGAAGCTTTCTTT. This sequence joins TRBV18 and TRBJ1-1, with a tentative D call TRBD1 (5 bases). V lost 3 bases and J 4 bases, leaving 9 bases between the germline ends. This CDR3 has 13 residues. Per germline, CDR1 KGHSH and CDR2 LQKENI.

A single count supports this clone. The chain couples TRBV19 to TRBJ1-1, with unresolved D. CDR3 size: 15 residues. V lost 3 bases and J lost 4, with 15 bases in between. Germline lookup yields CDR1 LNHDA and CDR2 SQIVND (reference sequence). This chain's CDR3 is CASSIVATRGTEAFF. CDR3 DNA sequence: TGTGCCAGTAGTATCGTAGCCACCCGGGGCACTGAAGCTTTCTTT.

This chain connects TRBV12-3 or TRBV12-4 to TRBJ2-3; D gene uncertain. This CDR3 spans 13 amino acids. Deletions cut 2 bases from V and 5 bases from J, with 8 bases between. CDR3 nucleotides: TGTGCCAGCAGTTTATCCAGGAAAGATACGCAGTATTTT. Translating it yields CASSLSRKDTQYF.

The chain uses TRBV5-8 and TRBJ2-7; D not resolved. V was pared by 1 base and J by 2 bases, with 7 bases between. From germline, CDR1 is SGHTS and CDR2 YDEGEE. CDR3 length: 13 amino acids. The CDR3 reads CASSLLGTYEQYF. The CDR3 DNA reads TGTGCCAGCAGCTTGCTCGGAACCTACGAGCAGTACTTC. The full variable domain, completed using reference TRBV5-8 and TRBJ2-7, is EAGVTQSPTHLIKTRGQQATLRCSPISGHTSVYWYQQALGLGLQFLLWYDEGEERNRGNFPPRFSGRQFPNYSSELNVNALELEDSALYLCASSLLGTYEQYFGPGTRLTVT.

This chain uses TRBV19 with TRBJ1-2, with D possibly being TRBD1 (5 bases). Germline CDR1 reads LNHDA; CDR2 reads SQIVND (reference sequence). The CDR3 is 13 residues long. Trimming took 8 bases from V and 2 from J, leaving 12 bases between them. The CDR3 region is CASRGAGNYGYTF. In nucleotides, the CDR3 is TGTGCCAGTCGAGGAGCAGGGAACTATGGCTACACCTTC.

Turning to this clone: The same CDR3 also results from other DNA sequences found in this sample. This chain connects TRBV9 to TRBJ2-7; 7 bases are a match to TRBD1. The CDR3 runs to 12 residues. Germline CDR1 is SGDLS and CDR2 is YYNGEE. V lost 3 bases to trimming and J lost 4 bases; unmatched junction nucleotides: 1. CDR3 loop: CASSGQGYEQYF. The CDR3 nucleotides are TGTGCCAGCAGCGGACAGGGTTACGAGCAGTACTTC.

The V and J genes are TRBV7-2 and TRBJ2-3; possible D gene TRBD2, 6 bases. Trimming cost V 4 bases and J 4 bases, with 9 bases left between them. Germline V CDR1 and CDR2: SGHTA, FQGNSA. The CDR3 is 13 residues long. CDR3 region: CASSYVAADTQYF. The CDR3 nucleotides read TGTGCCAGCAGCTACGTAGCGGCAGATACGCAGTATTTT.

V usage is TRBV6-5 and J usage is TRBJ2-1; the match to TRBD1 covers 8 bases. Germline V lookup: CDR1 MNHEY, CDR2 SVGAGI. Unmatched junction bases numbered 2, after V lost 6 bases and J lost 7 bases. The CDR3 contains 12 residues. The CDR3 reads CASRRQGNEQFF. The CDR3 DNA follows: TGTGCCAGCAGGCGACAGGGGAATGAGCAGTTCTTC.

The chain has TRBV11-2 and TRBJ1-6; D is unclear. CDR1 SGHAT and CDR2 FQNNGV come from the germline V gene. CDR3 length: 15 residues. V lost 0 bases and J lost 14, with 17 bases in between. The CDR3 region has the DNA TGTGCCAGCAGCTTAGATCTCCAGGTCCACGCCTCCCTCCACTTT. It translates to CASSLDLQVHASLHF.

This rearrangement joins TRBV6-5 to TRBJ2-3; 9 bases match TRBD1. CDR3 length equals 15 residues. The germline gives CDR1 MNHEY, CDR2 SVGAGI. Trimming cost V 6 bases and J 2 bases; bases outside gene matches: 6. The chain's CDR3 is CASRAGQGNTDTQYF. The CDR3 nucleotides are TGTGCCAGCAGGGCGGGACAGGGAAACACAGATACGCAGTATTTT.

The rearrangement links TRBV10-2 to TRBJ2-1; D gene unclear. The germline CDR1 and CDR2 sequences are WSHSY and SAAADI. V lost 5 bases and J 0 bases, leaving 14 bases between the germline ends. The CDR3 sequence is 16 residues long. The CDR3: CASSRFASISYNEQFF. The CDR3 bases are TGCGCCAGCAGTAGGTTTGCTAGTATCTCCTACAATGAGCAGTTCTTC.

The rearrangement joins TRBV2 to TRBJ2-7; 11 nucleotides line up with TRBD2. Germline CDR1 is SNHLY and CDR2 is FYNNEI. With V trimmed by 6 bases and J by 5 bases, 9 bases remained unmatched. The CDR3 is 15 residues long. The CDR3: CASRGRLAGLDEQYF. In DNA form, the CDR3 reads TGTGCCAGCAGGGGGAGACTAGCGGGATTGGACGAGCAGTACTTC. Full variable domain (rest looked up from reference TRBV2 and TRBJ2-7): EPEVTQTPSHQVTQMGQEVILRCVPISNHLYFYWYRQILGQKVEFLVSFYNNEISEKSEIFDDQFSVERPDGSNFTLKIRSTKLEDSAMYFCASRGRLAGLDEQYFGPGTRLTVT.

The chain has TRBV5-1 and TRBJ1-1; D remains unclear. The CDR3 consists of 14 residues. The V end lost 6 bases, the J end lost 3 bases, and 15 bases lay between the germline ends. Germline loops: CDR1 SGHRS, CDR2 YFSETQ. The CDR3: CASTPSGRDTEAFF. DNA for the CDR3: TGCGCCAGCACCCCCAGCGGCCGGGACACTGAAGCTTTCTTT. The full variable domain, in which reference TRBV5-1 and TRBJ1-1 provide the parts outside the CDR3, is KAGVTQTPRYLIKTRGQQVTLSCSPISGHRSVSWYQQTPGQGLQFLFEYFSETQRNKGNFPGRFSGRQFSNSRSEMNVSTLELGDSALYLCASTPSGRDTEAFFGQGTRLTVV.

This clone was counted once. The rearrangement joins TRBV7-8 to TRBJ1-5; D may be TRBD1 (5 bases). V gave up 2 bases and J gave up 2 bases, with 16 bases separating them. CDR1 SGHVS and CDR2 FQNEAQ come from the germline V gene. The CDR3 spans 17 residues. Here the CDR3 DNA reads TGTGCCAGCAGCTTACACTTAGGGGATATGGGCAATCAGCCCCAGCATTTT. Its protein product is CASSLHLGDMGNQPQHF.

V is TRBV3-1 (or the pseudogene TRBV3-2) and J is TRBJ2-3; D call uncertain. Trimming shortened V by 10 bases and J by 0 bases, and 14 bases separated the two germline ends. This CDR3 contains 14 residues. In germline, CDR1 is LGHDT, CDR2 YNNKEL (reference sequence). This CDR3 is CATTGLPSTDTQYF. DNA of the CDR3: TGTGCCACCACGGGTCTACCTAGCACAGATACGCAGTATTTT.